The T cell receptor beta chain described here comes from a study of blood T cell repertoires in COVID-19. Overall study: Samples of COVID-19 (acute and convalescent) were obtained from the United States, Italy and Spain. PBMCs, B-cell-depleted T cells, or T cells provided the cDNA or gDNA that made up the material.

Original data processing: Using reference gene primer amplification, nucleated cell counts were estimated. Profiling relied on immunoSEQ multiplex PCR, and the TCRdb table lists in-frame clones only, not all of them. From that table come the V and J calls and clone size; the DNA was used to work out D and trimming. Of 250,000 to 350,000 clones in the sample, over 75% were seen once. The CDR3 sequence is 13 residues long. The V and J ends lost 4 bases and 2 bases respectively, with 11 bases between them. CDR1 is GTSNPN, CDR2 SVGIG, per germline (reference sequence). This rearrangement joins TRBV30 to TRBJ1-2, with a tentative D call TRBD1 (6 bases). The TCR comes from a woman between 50 and 59 years old with active or convalescent COVID-19. Sequencing was carried out using peripheral blood. CDR3 nucleotide sequence: TGTGCCTGGATGGGGGGGACAAACTATGGCTACACCTTC. It yields the protein CAWMGGTNYGYTF.